This T cell receptor (beta chain) was retrieved from a study of PD-1 blockade in mismatch repair-deficient tumors. Whole-study context: Patients had approximately 12 mismatch repair-deficient cancer types and were previously treated and progressing.

Three pembrolizumab responders had their TCRs sequenced. With 4 bases clipped from V and 8 bases from J, the junction kept 11 bases outside the gene matches. CDR3 length: 15 residues. CDR1 is SGHRS and CDR2 is YFSETQ in the germline V gene. TCRdb's copy holds only in-frame clones and misses some; the assay was immunoSEQ multiplex PCR. The sample has about 19,000 clones, more than 65% seen once. This sequence joins TRBV5-1 and TRBJ2-3; TRBD1 agrees at 9 bases. Here the sequenced sample was PBMCs, taken 52 weeks after starting pembrolizumab. This TCR derives from an adult with mismatch repair-deficient cancer. The CDR3 loop reads CASSVGTGRTGTQYF. CDR3 nucleotides: TGCGCCAGCAGCGTCGGGACAGGGAGAACGGGTACGCAGTATTTT.